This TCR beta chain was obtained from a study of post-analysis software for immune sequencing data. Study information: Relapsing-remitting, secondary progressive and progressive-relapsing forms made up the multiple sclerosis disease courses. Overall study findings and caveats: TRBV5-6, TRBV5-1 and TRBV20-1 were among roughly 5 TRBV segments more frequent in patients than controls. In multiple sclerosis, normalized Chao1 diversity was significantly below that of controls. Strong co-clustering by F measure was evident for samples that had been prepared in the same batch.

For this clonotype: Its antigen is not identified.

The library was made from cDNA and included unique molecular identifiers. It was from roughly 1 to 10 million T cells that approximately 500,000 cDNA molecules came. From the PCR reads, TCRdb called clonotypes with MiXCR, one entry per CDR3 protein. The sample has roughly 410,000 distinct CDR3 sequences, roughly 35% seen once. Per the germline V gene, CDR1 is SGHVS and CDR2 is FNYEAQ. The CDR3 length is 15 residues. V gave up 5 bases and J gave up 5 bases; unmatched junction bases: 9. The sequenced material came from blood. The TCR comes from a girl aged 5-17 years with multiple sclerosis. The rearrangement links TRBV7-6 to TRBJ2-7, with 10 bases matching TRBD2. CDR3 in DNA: TGTGCCAGCAGCCACGCTCCTAGCGGGGGAAACGAGCAGTACTTC. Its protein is CASSHAPSGGNEQYF.